Below, 26 T cell receptor beta chains from the same sample are listed, as sequenced in a study of shared clonotypes between healthy human individuals. Sequencing was performed with immunoSEQ multiplex PCR; in TCRdb, only in-frame clones are kept and a portion is missing. Here the sample spans about 990,000 clones, around three quarters being singletons. The specimen sequenced was memory CD4+ T cells from PBMCs. Subset denoted: CD45RA-negative fraction. These TCRs come from a man aged 18 to 30 in good health. Some clones in this sample may be carry-over from other donors' samples.

This clone was counted only a few times. The gene calls are TRBV28 and TRBJ1-2; TRBD1 might be the D (6 bases). Trimming pared 4 bases from V and 4 bases from J, leaving 16 bases between. The CDR3 is 15 amino acids. In germline, CDR1 is MDHEN, CDR2 SYDVKM. CDR3 in amino acids: CASSYERDTVYGYTF. The CDR3 DNA is TGTGCCAGCAGTTATGAACGGGACACAGTCTATGGCTACACCTTC.

This clone appeared once. This chain joins TRBV28 and TRBJ2-2; D gene unclear. The CDR3 consists of 12 residues. CDR1 is MDHEN and CDR2 is SYDVKM in the germline V gene. V lost 7 bases and J 4 bases, leaving 7 bases between the germline ends. The CDR3 region has the DNA TGTGCCAGCACCCCTTCCACCGGGGAGCTGTTTTTT. Encoded protein: CASTPSTGELFF.

The chain uses TRBV9 and TRBJ2-5; TRBD2 might be the D (5 bases). The V gene's germline CDR1 is SGDLS and CDR2 YYNGEE. With 4 bases removed from V and 1 base from J, the gap between germline ends came to 8 bases. There are 13 residues in the CDR3. The DNA for the CDR3 is TGTGCCAGCAGCTACGGACTCCAAGAGACCCAGTACTTC. This sequence encodes CASSYGLQETQYF.

V usage is TRBV20-1 and J usage is TRBJ2-2; D gene unclear. V gave up 6 bases and J gave up 7 bases, with 9 bases separating them. CDR3 length equals 11 residues. Germline V gene sequence: CDR1 DFQATT, CDR2 SNEGSKA (reference sequence). CDR3 protein: CSAERYGELFF. DNA for the CDR3: TGCAGTGCGGAGAGATACGGGGAGCTGTTTTTT.

This clone was detected only once. The rearrangement links TRBV5-1 to TRBJ1-2; no clear D gene. The CDR3 is 14 amino acids. In germline, CDR1 is SGHRS, CDR2 YFSETQ. Trimming cost V 1 base and J 5 bases, with 12 bases left between them. The CDR3 loop reads CASSLSGRRYGYTF. CDR3 coding DNA: TGCGCCAGCAGCTTGTCGGGGAGACGTTATGGCTACACCTTC. Looking up the rest from reference TRBV5-1 and TRBJ1-2 gives the full variable domain: KAGVTQTPRYLIKTRGQQVTLSCSPISGHRSVSWYQQTPGQGLQFLFEYFSETQRNKGNFPGRFSGRQFSNSRSEMNVSTLELGDSALYLCASSLSGRRYGYTFGSGTRLTVV.

The V call is TRBV5-4, the J call TRBJ2-3, with TRBD2 matching over 9 bases. The germline CDR1 and CDR2 sequences are SGHNT and YYREEE (reference sequence). CDR3 length equals 15 residues. J lost 5 bases, V lost 3 bases, and 7 bases had no gene match. Here the CDR3 DNA reads TGTGCCAGCAGCTCGCGGGGGGGTAGCGGAGATACGCAGTATTTT. This encodes CASSSRGGSGDTQYF.

The chain carries TRBV2 and TRBJ2-2; maybe TRBD2 (5 bases). V shed 4 bases and J shed 4 bases, with 10 bases lying between them. Per the germline V gene, CDR1 is SNHLY and CDR2 is FYNNEI. The length of the CDR3 is 14 residues. CDR3 sequence (DNA): TGTGCCAGCAGTGTGGAGCGGCCCACCGGGGAGCTGTTTTTT. Encoded protein: CASSVERPTGELFF.

The genes are TRBV5-1 and TRBJ2-4; possibly TRBD1 or TRBD2 for D (5 bases each). Germline V gives CDR1 SGHRS, CDR2 YFSETQ. The CDR3 extends over 16 amino acids. V lost 4 bases and J lost 1, with 15 bases in between. The CDR3 loop is CASSSGGVVAKNIQYF. The CDR3 nucleotides read TGCGCCAGCAGCAGTGGGGGAGTCGTTGCCAAAAACATTCAGTACTTC. The full variable domain, with the rest looked up from reference TRBV5-1 and TRBJ2-4, is KAGVTQTPRYLIKTRGQQVTLSCSPISGHRSVSWYQQTPGQGLQFLFEYFSETQRNKGNFPGRFSGRQFSNSRSEMNVSTLELGDSALYLCASSSGGVVAKNIQYFGAGTRLSVL.

The chain carries TRBV2 and TRBJ2-7, with D perhaps TRBD1 (6 bases). Germline CDR1 and CDR2: SNHLY and FYNNEI. The CDR3 contains 13 residues. The ends were cut back, 1 base at V and 6 bases at J, with 10 bases in the middle. The CDR3 loop reads CASSEEGVAEQYF. The CDR3 DNA reads as TGTGCCAGCAGTGAAGAGGGGGTAGCCGAGCAGTACTTC. The full variable domain, its missing parts supplied by reference TRBV2 and TRBJ2-7, is EPEVTQTPSHQVTQMGQEVILRCVPISNHLYFYWYRQILGQKVEFLVSFYNNEISEKSEIFDDQFSVERPDGSNFTLKIRSTKLEDSAMYFCASSEEGVAEQYFGPGTRLTVT.

V is TRBV9 and J is TRBJ2-6, with D possibly being TRBD1 or TRBD2 (5 bases each). From germline, CDR1 is SGDLS and CDR2 YYNGEE. CDR3 size: 15 residues. With 3 bases removed from V and 3 bases from J, the gap between germline ends came to 10 bases. The CDR3 region is CASSARGSGANVLTF. The CDR3 bases are TGTGCCAGCAGCGCGAGGGGTAGTGGGGCCAACGTCCTGACTTTC.

This clone was counted once. The V gene is TRBV9, the J gene TRBJ1-3; 7 nucleotides agree with TRBD1. Germline V CDR1 and CDR2: SGDLS, YYNGEE. J was trimmed by 0 bases and V by 4 bases; bases with no gene match: 10. The CDR3 covers 17 residues. CDR3 nucleotides: TGTGCCAGCAGCACATGGGACAGCCCAATCTCTGGAAACACCATATATTTT. Encoded protein: CASSTWDSPISGNTIYF.

The chain recombines TRBV29-1 with TRBJ2-5; D is ambiguous. This CDR3 has 11 amino acids. V was cut by 6 bases and J by 3 bases, with 8 bases left in between. Germline values: CDR1 SQVTM, CDR2 ANQGSEA. The CDR3 sequence: CSVLVKETQYF. The CDR3 coding sequence is TGCAGCGTGTTGGTTAAAGAGACCCAGTACTTC.

The count of this clone is one. V is TRBV19 and J is TRBJ1-1; D is unclear. Trimming stripped 1 base from V and 6 bases from J, with 9 bases between. This CDR3 comprises 13 residues. CDR1 is LNHDA and CDR2 is SQIVND in the germline V gene (reference sequence). The chain's CDR3 is CASSIGIWAEAFF. DNA of the CDR3: TGTGCCAGTAGTATAGGGATCTGGGCTGAAGCTTTCTTT.

In DNA, the CDR3 is TGTGCCAGCAGCATTGACCGGCCTTTCTACGAGCAGTACTTC. It encodes CASSIDRPFYEQYF. The V and J genes are TRBV7-9 and TRBJ2-7; no clear D. The CDR3 has 14 amino acids. CDR1 and CDR2 from the germline V gene are SEHNR and FQNEAQ (reference sequence). V lost 5 bases to trimming and J lost 3 bases, with 14 bases between them.

This clone was observed a few times. The chain employs TRBV27 and TRBJ1-5, with a possible D match to TRBD1 (5 bases). CDR3 length: 15 amino acids. Germline V lookup: CDR1 MNHEY, CDR2 SMNVEV (reference sequence). The V and J ends lost 3 bases and 7 bases respectively, with 16 bases between them. Written as DNA, the CDR3 is TGTGCCAGCAGTTTCGGCGGTAGGGGACCGCAGCCCCAGCATTTT. This codes for CASSFGGRGPQPQHF.

This chain links TRBV4-2 with TRBJ1-4; D not resolved. Per germline, CDR1 LGHNA and CDR2 YNFKEQ. This CDR3 comprises 14 residues. The ends were cut back, 4 bases at V and 0 bases at J, with 6 bases in the middle. CDR3 nucleotide sequence: TGTGCCAGCAGCCTTAAAGCAACTAATGAAAAACTGTTTTTT. Amino acid sequence: CASSLKATNEKLFF.

The rearrangement joins TRBV2 to TRBJ1-5; no clear D gene. The V end was cut by 6 bases, the J end by 2 bases, with 17 bases between. Germline V gene data show CDR1 as SNHLY and CDR2 as FYNNEI. This CDR3 region has 16 residues. CDR3 residues: CASSLRSGRGNQPQHF. Written as DNA, the CDR3 is TGTGCCAGCAGCCTGAGGTCCGGGAGGGGCAATCAGCCCCAGCATTTT.

As concerns this clone: This sample includes further DNA sequences coding for the same CDR3. The chain recombines TRBV28 with TRBJ2-7, with TRBD1 matching over 11 bases. CDR3 length: 15 residues. The trim removed 6 bases at V and 2 bases at J, leaving 6 bases unmatched. The germline CDR1 and CDR2 sequences are MDHEN and SYDVKM. The CDR3 protein is CASRPLGQGAYEQYF. The DNA of the CDR3 is TGTGCCAGCAGACCGCTGGGACAGGGGGCCTACGAGCAGTACTTC.

The chain uses TRBV28 and TRBJ2-7; D ambiguous. Trimming left V 3 bases short and J 6 bases short, with 6 bases between. CDR3 length equals 11 residues. Germline V CDR1 and CDR2: MDHEN, SYDVKM. The CDR3 reads CASSFSSEQYF. CDR3 nucleotides: TGTGCCAGCAGTTTTAGCTCCGAGCAGTACTTC.

V usage is TRBV11-2 and J usage is TRBJ2-2; 11 nucleotides line up with TRBD2. Germline loops: CDR1 SGHAT, CDR2 FQNNGV. Trimming removed 1 base from V and 5 bases from J; junction bases left unmatched: 0. The CDR3 is made up of 15 amino acids. CDR3 residues: CASSLASGRTGELFF. The CDR3, as DNA: TGTGCCAGCAGCTTAGCTAGCGGGAGGACCGGGGAGCTGTTTTTT.

This clone was found a few times. The genes are TRBV28 and TRBJ2-7, with D perhaps assigned TRBD1 or TRBD2 (5 bases each). The germline V gene encodes CDR1 MDHEN and CDR2 SYDVKM. This CDR3 region has 16 residues. Trimming shortened V by 6 bases and J by 0 bases, and 18 bases separated the two germline ends. CDR3 coding DNA: TGTGCCAGCAGCGAAAGGGGACGGGCAAGCTCCTACGAGCAGTACTTC. Translated: CASSERGRASSYEQYF. The full variable domain, completed using reference TRBV28 and TRBJ2-7, is DVKVTQSSRYLVKRTGEKVFLECVQDMDHENMFWYRQDPGLGLRLIYFSYDVKMKEKGDIPEGYSVSREKKERFSLILESASTNQTSMYLCASSERGRASSYEQYFGPGTRLTVT.

This clone was counted only a few times. The chain combines TRBV7-3 with TRBJ1-2, with a possible D match to TRBD1 (6 bases). The CDR3 consists of 14 residues. Trimming stripped 5 bases from V and 3 bases from J, with 13 bases between. From germline, CDR1 is SGHTA and CDR2 FQGTGA. CDR3 coding DNA: TGTGCCAGCAGCCCCGGAGGGGGAGACTATGGCTACACCTTC. This codes for CASSPGGGDYGYTF.

Ten or more counts support this clone. The chain links TRBV9 to TRBJ1-4, with 11 bases matching TRBD1. The junction had 4 bases not matched to a gene; V was cut back by 3 bases and J by 6 bases. This CDR3 spans 15 amino acids. The V gene's germline CDR1 is SGDLS and CDR2 YYNGEE. In DNA, the CDR3 is TGTGCCAGCAGCGCCTGGGACAGGGGGTATGAAAAACTGTTTTTT. As protein: CASSAWDRGYEKLFF.

V and J are TRBV5-1 and TRBJ2-7; D is uncertain. This CDR3 has 14 residues. V shed 0 bases and J shed 2 bases, with 9 bases lying between them. CDR1 is SGHRS and CDR2 is YFSETQ in the germline V gene. CDR3 sequence reads: CASSLATQTYEQYF. CDR3 sequence (DNA): TGCGCCAGCAGCTTGGCCACACAAACCTACGAGCAGTACTTC.

The rearrangement links TRBV4-2 to TRBJ1-1; 7 positions agree with TRBD1. Germline values: CDR1 LGHNA, CDR2 YNFKEQ. The CDR3 is 15 residues long. J lost 11 bases, V lost 3 bases, and 15 bases had no gene match. The CDR3 bases are TGTGCCAGCAGCCAGAATCGCATCAGGGGGTCAAGGGCTTTCTTT. It yields the protein CASSQNRIRGSRAFF.

This sequence joins TRBV19 and TRBJ2-1; unclear D gene. The length of the CDR3 is 14 residues. Looked up from germline, CDR1 is LNHDA and CDR2 is SQIVND (reference sequence). V was trimmed by 5 bases and J by 10 bases, leaving 18 bases between them. The CDR3: CASSGGYRVSEQFF. Here the CDR3 DNA reads TGTGCCAGTAGTGGCGGCTACCGGGTTTCAGAGCAGTTCTTC.